The 17 T cell receptor beta chains listed next were all sequenced from one sample in a study of OX40 agonist ivuxolimab in advanced cancers. Library method: the immunoSEQ multiplex PCR assay. TCRdb carries this immuneACCESS record with in-frame sequences only. Its versions omit some clonotypes, under half of them owing to an unresolved V gene in the studies checked, with the rest unexplained. The sample table contains tens of thousands of clones; only one count was recorded for more than 80% of them. The ten most abundant clones make up roughly 1.9% of the sample. The sample here was CD4+ or CD8+ T cells sorted from blood, taken in a trial of the OX40 agonist ivuxolimab. The receptors were sampled from an adult with an advanced solid tumor such as melanoma, head and neck, liver or kidney cancer.

The genes are TRBV4-1 and TRBJ1-1, with D maybe TRBD1 (6 bases). V lost 2 bases, J lost 5 bases, and 12 bases lay in between. Germline assignment: CDR1 MGHRA and CDR2 YSYEKL. This CDR3 has 14 amino acids. The CDR3 reads CASSQIQGWTEAFF. The CDR3 bases are TGCGCCAGCAGCCAAATACAGGGTTGGACTGAAGCTTTCTTT.

V gene TRBV28 combines with J gene TRBJ1-1; no firm D call. V gave up 5 bases and J gave up 2 bases, with 3 bases separating them. Germline V CDR1 and CDR2: MDHEN, SYDVKM. The CDR3 covers 11 residues. The CDR3 DNA reads as TGTGCCAGCAGTCCTAACACTGAAGCTTTCTTT. Translation gives CASSPNTEAFF.

This clone appeared a single time. This sequence joins TRBV18 and TRBJ1-5; D remains ambiguous. Trimming cost V 1 base and J 0 bases, with 13 bases left between them. Germline assignment: CDR1 KGHSH and CDR2 LQKENI. The CDR3 runs to 17 residues. For the CDR3, the DNA is TGTGCCAGCTCACCACTTGCCGGGGTTAATAGCAATCAGCCCCAGCATTTT. Translated: CASSPLAGVNSNQPQHF.

This chain connects TRBV6-5 to TRBJ2-1, with D possibly matching TRBD2 (5 bases). Germline CDR1 and CDR2: MNHEY and SVGAGI. This CDR3 spans 13 amino acids. V was trimmed by 6 bases and J by 5 bases, leaving 11 bases between them. The CDR3 nucleotides read TGTGCCAGCAGGCCCGGGAAAAACAATGAGCAGTTCTTC. This sequence encodes CASRPGKNNEQFF.

V gene TRBV2 combines with J gene TRBJ2-3, with TRBD2 identical over 8 bases. CDR3 length: 15 amino acids. V lost 6 bases to trimming and J lost 3 bases; unmatched junction nucleotides: 8. Germline V gene sequence: CDR1 SNHLY, CDR2 FYNNEI. DNA for the CDR3: TGTGCCAGCAGCCGTAGCGGGAAGGGTACAGATACGCAGTATTTT. This translates into CASSRSGKGTDTQYF.

Here the CDR3 reads CASSVVGGGRETQYF. Written as DNA, the CDR3 is TGTGCCAGCAGCGTAGTAGGGGGCGGGCGAGAGACCCAGTACTTC. The V call is TRBV9, the J call TRBJ2-5; 7 nucleotides line up with TRBD1. V lost 0 bases to trimming and J lost 4 bases; unmatched junction nucleotides: 6. CDR1 is SGDLS, CDR2 YYNGEE, per germline. CDR3 length: 15 amino acids.

The chain carries TRBV4-3 and TRBJ2-1; TRBD2 agrees at 9 bases. V was clipped by 0 bases and J by 8 bases; unmatched bases: 11. The CDR3 extends over 17 amino acids. Germline CDR1 and CDR2: LGHNA and YSLEER. The CDR3 protein is CASSQDGGASGDHEQFF. DNA for the CDR3: TGCGCCAGCAGCCAAGATGGAGGGGCTAGCGGGGACCATGAGCAGTTCTTC.

The chain links TRBV18 to TRBJ2-3; weak D call: TRBD2 (5 bases). CDR1 is KGHSH, CDR2 LQKENI, per germline. The CDR3 has 15 residues. V was pared by 6 bases and J by 1 base, with 14 bases between. DNA for the CDR3: TGTGCCAGCTCCCCCAGAGCGGAAGGCACAGATACGCAGTATTTT. Its translation: CASSPRAEGTDTQYF. The full variable domain, with the rest looked up from reference TRBV18 and TRBJ2-3, is NAGVMQNPRHLVRRRGQEARLRCSPMKGHSHVYWYRQLPEEGLKFMVYLQKENIIDESGMPKERFSAEFPKEGPSILRIQQVVRGDSAAYFCASSPRAEGTDTQYFGPGTRLTVL.

The V gene is TRBV5-4, the J gene TRBJ2-3, with D perhaps TRBD1 (5 bases). Per germline, CDR1 SGHNT and CDR2 YYREEE (reference sequence). The CDR3 runs 16 residues. V gave up 0 bases and J gave up 4 bases, with 15 bases separating them. This CDR3 is CASSLAKTTGADTQYF. In DNA form, the CDR3 reads TGTGCCAGCAGCTTGGCGAAAACTACAGGAGCAGATACGCAGTATTTT.

This chain joins TRBV9 and TRBJ2-2, with 8 bases matching TRBD1. This CDR3 region has 16 residues. In germline, CDR1 is SGDLS, CDR2 YYNGEE. With V trimmed by 0 bases and J by 1 base, 2 bases remained unmatched. DNA of the CDR3: TGTGCCAGCAGCGTAGGGGGGACAGGGAACACCGGGGAGCTGTTTTTT. This gives the protein CASSVGGTGNTGELFF.

CDR3 region: CASSLPGGESEAFF. The CDR3 DNA sequence: TGCGCCAGCAGCTTACCAGGGGGCGAGAGTGAAGCTTTCTTT. The J gene is TRBJ1-1, the V gene TRBV5-1, with 8 positions matching TRBD1. The length of the CDR3 is 14 residues. From germline, CDR1 is SGHRS and CDR2 YFSETQ. The V and J ends lost 2 bases and 7 bases, in that order; junction bases with no gene match: 7.

This rearrangement joins TRBV7-2 to TRBJ2-1; the D is unclear. This CDR3 is built from 12 residues. V was pared by 4 bases and J by 4 bases, with 5 bases between. Germline assignment: CDR1 SGHTA and CDR2 FQGNSA. CDR3 amino acids: CASSYRYNEQFF. DNA of the CDR3: TGTGCCAGCAGCTACAGATACAATGAGCAGTTCTTC.

The chain joins TRBV30 to TRBJ2-2; 8 bases line up with TRBD1. Germline CDR1 is GTSNPN and CDR2 is SVGIG (reference sequence). This CDR3 has 14 amino acids. The J segment lost 2 bases and the V segment lost 3 bases, leaving 2 bases of the junction unmatched. In nucleotides, the CDR3 is TGTGCCTGGAGCAGGGGGCCTAACACCGGGGAGCTGTTTTTT. This encodes CAWSRGPNTGELFF.

The chain has TRBV7-3 and TRBJ2-1; perhaps TRBD1 as D (5 bases). V was trimmed by 4 bases and J by 6 bases, leaving 16 bases between them. Germline V gene data show CDR1 as SGHTA and CDR2 as FQGTGA. The CDR3 sequence is 15 residues long. CDR3: CASSSALQGLNEQFF. CDR3 in DNA: TGTGCCAGCAGCTCTGCTTTGCAGGGTCTCAATGAGCAGTTCTTC.

V is TRBV6-5 and J is TRBJ2-7; 10 positions agree with TRBD1. Unmatched junction bases numbered 4, after V lost 7 bases and J lost 4 bases. The CDR3 runs 13 residues. The germline CDR1 and CDR2 sequences are MNHEY and SVGAGI. The CDR3 bases are TGTGCCAGCAAAGACAGGGGGCGATACGAGCAGTACTTC. The encoded protein is CASKDRGRYEQYF.

This clone was picked up one time. The CDR3 DNA sequence: TGTGCCAGCAGTCTGACAGGGGGCCGTGGAGATGGCTACACCTTC. Translating it yields CASSLTGGRGDGYTF. The rearrangement uses TRBV2 and TRBJ1-2, with TRBD1 identical over 10 bases. The CDR3 consists of 15 residues. V lost 5 bases to trimming and J lost 6 bases; unmatched junction nucleotides: 9. Germline values: CDR1 SNHLY, CDR2 FYNNEI.

This chain connects TRBV28 to TRBJ2-7, with a possible D match to TRBD1 (6 bases). Germline values: CDR1 MDHEN, CDR2 SYDVKM. Trimming pared 6 bases from V and 2 bases from J, leaving 11 bases between. This CDR3 region has 13 residues. The CDR3 reads CASSPDRTYEQYF. The CDR3 coding sequence is TGTGCCAGCAGCCCTGACAGGACCTACGAGCAGTACTTC.